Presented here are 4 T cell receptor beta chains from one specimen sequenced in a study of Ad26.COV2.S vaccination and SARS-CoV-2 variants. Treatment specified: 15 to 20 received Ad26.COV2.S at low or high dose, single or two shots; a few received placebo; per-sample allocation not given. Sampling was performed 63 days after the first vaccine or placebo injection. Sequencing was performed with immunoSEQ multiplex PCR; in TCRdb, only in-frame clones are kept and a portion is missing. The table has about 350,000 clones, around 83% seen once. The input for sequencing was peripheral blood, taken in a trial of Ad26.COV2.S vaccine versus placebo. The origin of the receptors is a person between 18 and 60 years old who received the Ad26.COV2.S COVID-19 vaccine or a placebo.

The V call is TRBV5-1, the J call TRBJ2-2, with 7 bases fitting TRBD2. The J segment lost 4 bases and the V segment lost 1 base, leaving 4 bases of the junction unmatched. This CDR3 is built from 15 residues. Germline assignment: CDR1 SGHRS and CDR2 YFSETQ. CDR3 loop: CASSLYGGSTGELFF. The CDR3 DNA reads TGCGCCAGCAGCTTGTATGGCGGGAGCACCGGGGAGCTGTTTTTT.

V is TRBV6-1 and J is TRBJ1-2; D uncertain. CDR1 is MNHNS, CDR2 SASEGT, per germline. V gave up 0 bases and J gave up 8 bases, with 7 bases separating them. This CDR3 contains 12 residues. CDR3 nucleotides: TGTGCCAGCAGTGAAGCGAAGGCCGGCTACACCTTC. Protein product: CASSEAKAGYTF.

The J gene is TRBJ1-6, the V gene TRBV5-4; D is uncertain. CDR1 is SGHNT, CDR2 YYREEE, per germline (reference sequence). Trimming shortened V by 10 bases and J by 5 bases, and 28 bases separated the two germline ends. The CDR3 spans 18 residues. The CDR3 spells CASSLKVAGPADNSPLHF. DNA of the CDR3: TGTGCCTCCAGCTTGAAAGTGGCTGGGCCTGCCGATAATTCACCCCTCCACTTT.

The CDR3 DNA sequence: TGTGCCAGCAGCCAAACGCCCCACGAGCCTAATGAAAAACTGTTTTTT. It encodes CASSQTPHEPNEKLFF. The chain joins TRBV3-1 (or the pseudogene TRBV3-2) to TRBJ1-4; D remains ambiguous. The V end was cut by 2 bases, the J end by 3 bases, with 13 bases between. The CDR3 has 16 residues. Germline V gene sequence: CDR1 LGHDT, CDR2 YNNKEL (reference sequence).